Listed here are 11 T cell receptor beta chains from one sample, sequenced in a study of early T cells in non-severe SARS-CoV-2 infection (TCRdb year 2021). Receptor amplification or capture employed 5' RACE. Reads for this sample came from a NextSeq 500. Through fastp at Q25 and MiXCR, TCRdb rebuilt clones from the public reads, retaining in-frame beta chains. Rows matching on CDR3 protein sequence are summarized as one entry with the most common DNA and genes. This sample lists approximately 84,000 distinct CDR3 sequences; around 14% were detected once. The top ten hold around 5.1% of the sample. Specimen: whole blood. The receptors originated from an adult who was a healthcare worker with PCR-confirmed SARS-CoV-2 infection or an uninfected control (not recorded which).

CDR3 DNA sequence: TGTGCCAGCAGCAGCCGCGGGGGCCACGAGCAGTACTTC. Residues: CASSSRGGHEQYF. This chain connects TRBV6-2 or TRBV6-3 to TRBJ2-7, with TRBD2 as a possible D gene (7 bases). The germline V gene has CDR1 MNHEY and CDR2 SVGEGT. V lost 6 bases to trimming and J lost 5 bases, with 14 bases between them. There are 13 residues in the CDR3.

This chain uses TRBV7-3 with TRBJ2-2; D remains ambiguous. CDR1 and CDR2 (germline): SGHTA, FQGTGA. The CDR3 spans 14 residues. V lost 5 bases to trimming and J lost 4 bases, with 11 bases between them. CDR3 bases: TGTGCCAGCAGCACCGGAGATGGCACCGGGGAGCTGTTTTTT. Translation gives CASSTGDGTGELFF.

This clonotype was seen only a few times. The chain links TRBV9 to TRBJ2-6, with a weak D call TRBD2 (5 bases). Germline V lookup: CDR1 SGDLS, CDR2 YYNGEE. Trimming took 3 bases from V and 0 from J, leaving 10 bases between them. The CDR3 is 16 amino acids. The CDR3: CASSGRYISGANVLTF. The DNA of the CDR3 is TGTGCCAGCAGCGGGAGGTATATCTCTGGGGCCAACGTCCTGACTTTC.

This clonotype appeared a few times. The rearrangement links TRBV29-1 to TRBJ2-5; 8 positions agree with TRBD2. The V and J ends lost 6 bases and 4 bases, in that order; junction bases with no gene match: 10. The CDR3 totals 14 residues. Germline lookup yields CDR1 SQVTM and CDR2 ANQGSEA. CDR3 bases: TGCAGCGTCCTTAAAGCGGGAGAGTTAGAGACCCAGTACTTC. Translating gives CSVLKAGELETQYF.

The rearrangement links TRBV20-1 to TRBJ1-5; 9 nucleotides agree with TRBD1. Germline V CDR1 and CDR2: DFQATT, SNEGSKA (reference sequence). The V segment lost 7 bases and the J segment 2 bases; nucleotides outside the gene matches: 6. The CDR3 spans 14 residues. This chain's CDR3 is CSVQQGAGNQPQHF. The CDR3 bases are TGCAGTGTTCAACAGGGGGCAGGCAATCAGCCCCAGCATTTT.

The CDR3 DNA reads TGTGCCAGCAGCCCGGGACAGAAAGTTTACGAGCAGTACTTC. It translates to CASSPGQKVYEQYF. The chain is built from TRBV5-5 and TRBJ2-7; TRBD1 matches at 7 bases. Germline-derived CDR1 and CDR2 are SGHKS and YYEKEE (reference sequence). The V gene end was trimmed by 4 bases and the J gene end by 4 bases; junction bases not matched to a gene: 8. The CDR3 contains 14 residues.

This chain uses TRBV11-2 with TRBJ2-7; 7 bases are a match to TRBD2. The CDR3 extends over 16 amino acids. Germline assignment: CDR1 SGHAT and CDR2 FQNNGV. The junction had 10 bases not matched to a gene; V was cut back by 3 bases and J by 2 bases. The CDR3 region has the DNA TGTGCCAGCAGCTTGGGGCCGGGCGGGGGTACCTACGAGCAGTACTTC. Translation: CASSLGPGGGTYEQYF.

The chain recombines TRBV3-1 with TRBJ2-1; 11 bases align to TRBD2. The trim removed 4 bases at V and 9 bases at J, leaving 5 bases unmatched. Germline loops: CDR1 LGHDT, CDR2 YNNKEL (reference sequence). This CDR3 comprises 14 residues. The CDR3 region is CASSPLAGDFEQFF. CDR3 DNA: TGTGCCAGCAGCCCACTAGCGGGAGATTTTGAGCAGTTCTTC.

This clonotype showed up just a few times. This chain connects TRBV11-1 to TRBJ1-1, with 7 bases fitting TRBD1. The V segment lost 8 bases and the J segment 2 bases; nucleotides outside the gene matches: 8. The CDR3 is 14 residues long. Germline loops: CDR1 SGHAT, CDR2 FQDESV (reference sequence). The CDR3 DNA follows: TGTGCCAGCGTGCGAGACAGGGATAACACTGAAGCTTTCTTT. This sequence encodes CASVRDRDNTEAFF.

This sequence joins TRBV28 and TRBJ2-7, with D perhaps matching TRBD1 (5 bases). Germline lookup yields CDR1 MDHEN and CDR2 SYDVKM. This CDR3 has 14 amino acids. V lost 3 bases to trimming and J lost 0 bases, with 9 bases between them. Here the CDR3 DNA reads TGTGCCAGCAGTTTTCAGGGCCTCTCCTACGAGCAGTACTTC. Protein sequence: CASSFQGLSYEQYF.

This clonotype has more than one count but fewer than ten. For the CDR3, the DNA is TGTGCCAGCAGTTTGCAGTCCTTAGGAAATCAGCCCCAGCATTTT. This translates into CASSLQSLGNQPQHF. V usage is TRBV12-3 or TRBV12-4 and J usage is TRBJ1-5; D unresolved. Trimming took off 3 bases at V and 4 bases at J, with 13 bases between the two ends. The CDR3 runs to 15 residues.